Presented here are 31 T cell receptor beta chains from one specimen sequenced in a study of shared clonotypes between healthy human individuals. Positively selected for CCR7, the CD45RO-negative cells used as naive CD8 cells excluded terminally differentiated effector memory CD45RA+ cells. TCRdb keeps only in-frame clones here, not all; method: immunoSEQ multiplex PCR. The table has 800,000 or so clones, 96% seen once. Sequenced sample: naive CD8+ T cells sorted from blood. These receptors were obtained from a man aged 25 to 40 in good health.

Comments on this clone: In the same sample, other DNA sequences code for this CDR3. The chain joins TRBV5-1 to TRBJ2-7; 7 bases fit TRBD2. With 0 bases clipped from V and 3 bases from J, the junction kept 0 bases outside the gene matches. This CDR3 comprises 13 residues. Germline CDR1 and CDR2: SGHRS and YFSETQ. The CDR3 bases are TGCGCCAGCAGCTTGGGCGGGGGCTACGAGCAGTACTTC. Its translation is CASSLGGGYEQYF.

DNA for the CDR3: TGTGCCAGCAGCAGTGCCGGGGGCGCCGGGGAGCTGTTTTTT. Residues: CASSSAGGAGELFF. The chain couples TRBV7-9 to TRBJ2-2; D is possibly TRBD1 or TRBD2 (6 bases each). With 5 bases removed from V and 6 bases from J, the gap between germline ends came to 13 bases. Germline lookup yields CDR1 SEHNR and CDR2 FQNEAQ (reference sequence). The CDR3 is made up of 14 amino acids.

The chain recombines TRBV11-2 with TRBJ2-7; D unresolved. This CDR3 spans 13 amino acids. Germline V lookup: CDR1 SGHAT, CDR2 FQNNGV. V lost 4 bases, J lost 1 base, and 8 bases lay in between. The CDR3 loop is CASSWALSYEQYF. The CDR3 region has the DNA TGTGCCAGCAGCTGGGCGCTTTCCTACGAGCAGTACTTC.

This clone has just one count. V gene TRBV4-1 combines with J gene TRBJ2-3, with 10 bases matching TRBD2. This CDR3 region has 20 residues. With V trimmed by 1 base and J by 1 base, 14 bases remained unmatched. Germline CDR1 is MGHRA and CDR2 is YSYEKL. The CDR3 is CASSQVASGGPILGTDTQYF. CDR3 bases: TGCGCCAGCAGCCAAGTGGCTAGCGGGGGACCTATATTGGGCACAGATACGCAGTATTTT.

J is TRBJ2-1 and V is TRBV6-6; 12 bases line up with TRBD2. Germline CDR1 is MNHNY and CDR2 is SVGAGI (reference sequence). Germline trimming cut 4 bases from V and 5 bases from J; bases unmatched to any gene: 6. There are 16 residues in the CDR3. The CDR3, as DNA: TGTGCCAGCAGTTCGACTAGCGGGAGCGTCGACAATGAGCAGTTCTTC. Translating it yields CASSSTSGSVDNEQFF.

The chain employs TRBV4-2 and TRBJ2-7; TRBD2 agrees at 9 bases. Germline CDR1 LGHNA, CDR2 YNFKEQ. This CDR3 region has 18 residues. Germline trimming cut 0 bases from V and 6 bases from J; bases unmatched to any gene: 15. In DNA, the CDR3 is TGTGCCAGCAGCCAAGAAATTGCCGGGACTAGCCTTAGTGGCGAGCAGTACTTC. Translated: CASSQEIAGTSLSGEQYF.

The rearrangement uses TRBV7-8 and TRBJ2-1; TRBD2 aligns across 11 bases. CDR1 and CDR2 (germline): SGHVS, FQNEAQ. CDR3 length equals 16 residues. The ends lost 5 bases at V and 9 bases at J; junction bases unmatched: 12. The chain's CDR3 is CASSLHGSGRAGEQFF. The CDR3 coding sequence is TGTGCCAGCAGCCTCCATGGTAGCGGGAGGGCCGGTGAGCAGTTCTTC.

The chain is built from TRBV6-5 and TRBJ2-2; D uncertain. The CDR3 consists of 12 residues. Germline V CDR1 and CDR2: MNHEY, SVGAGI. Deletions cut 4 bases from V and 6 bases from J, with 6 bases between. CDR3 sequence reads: CASSFQAGELFF. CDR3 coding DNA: TGTGCCAGCAGTTTTCAAGCCGGGGAGCTGTTTTTT.

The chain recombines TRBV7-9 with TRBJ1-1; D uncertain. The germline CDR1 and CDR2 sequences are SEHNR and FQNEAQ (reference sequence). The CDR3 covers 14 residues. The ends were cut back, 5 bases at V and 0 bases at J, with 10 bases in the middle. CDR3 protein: CASSLDTVNTEAFF. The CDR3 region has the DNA TGTGCCAGCAGCCTCGACACAGTGAACACTGAAGCTTTCTTT.

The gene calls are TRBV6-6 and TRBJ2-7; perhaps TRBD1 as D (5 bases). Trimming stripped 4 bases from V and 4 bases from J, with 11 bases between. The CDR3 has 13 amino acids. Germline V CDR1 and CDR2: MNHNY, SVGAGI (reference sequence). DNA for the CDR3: TGTGCCAGCAGTTGGGGCGGAACATACGAGCAGTACTTC. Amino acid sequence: CASSWGGTYEQYF.

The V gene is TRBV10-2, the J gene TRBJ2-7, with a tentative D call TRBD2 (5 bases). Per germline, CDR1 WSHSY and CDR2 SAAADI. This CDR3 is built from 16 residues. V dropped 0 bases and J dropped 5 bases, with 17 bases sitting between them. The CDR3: CASSESDGRLRDEQYF. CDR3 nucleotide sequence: TGCGCCAGCAGTGAGTCGGACGGACGACTGCGGGACGAGCAGTACTTC.

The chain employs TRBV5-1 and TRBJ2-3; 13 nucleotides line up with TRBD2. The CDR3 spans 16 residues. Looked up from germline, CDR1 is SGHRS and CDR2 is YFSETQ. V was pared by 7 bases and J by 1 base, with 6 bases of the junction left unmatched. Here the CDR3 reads CASSRTSGRGTDTQYF. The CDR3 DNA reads TGCGCCAGCTCAAGGACTAGCGGGAGAGGCACAGATACGCAGTATTTT.

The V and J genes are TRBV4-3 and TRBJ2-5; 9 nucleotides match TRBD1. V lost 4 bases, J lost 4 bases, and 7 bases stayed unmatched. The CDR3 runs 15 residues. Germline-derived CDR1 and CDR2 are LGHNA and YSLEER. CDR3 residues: CASSPGQGGPETQYF. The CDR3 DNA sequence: TGCGCCAGCAGCCCGGGACAGGGAGGTCCAGAGACCCAGTACTTC.

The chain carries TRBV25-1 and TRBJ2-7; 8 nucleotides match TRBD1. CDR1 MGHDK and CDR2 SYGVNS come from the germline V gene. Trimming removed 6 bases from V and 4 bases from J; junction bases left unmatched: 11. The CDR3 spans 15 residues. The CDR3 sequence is CASSGRTGIGYEQYF. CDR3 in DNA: TGTGCCAGCAGCGGTAGGACAGGGATTGGGTACGAGCAGTACTTC.

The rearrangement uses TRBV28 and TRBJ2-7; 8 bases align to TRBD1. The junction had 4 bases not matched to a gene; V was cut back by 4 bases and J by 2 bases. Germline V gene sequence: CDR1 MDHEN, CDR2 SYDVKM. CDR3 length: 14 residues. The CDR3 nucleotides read TGTGCCAGCAGTTCGCGGACAGGGCCCTACGAGCAGTACTTC. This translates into CASSSRTGPYEQYF.

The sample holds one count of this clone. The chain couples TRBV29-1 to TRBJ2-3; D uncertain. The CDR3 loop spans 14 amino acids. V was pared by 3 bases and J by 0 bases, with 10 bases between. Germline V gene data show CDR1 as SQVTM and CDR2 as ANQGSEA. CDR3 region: CSVDLPFSTDTQYF. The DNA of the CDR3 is TGCAGCGTTGACCTACCCTTTAGCACAGATACGCAGTATTTT.

CDR3 region: CASSPRDSAGYEQYF. CDR3 nucleotides: TGTGCCAGCAGCCCAAGGGACAGCGCCGGTTACGAGCAGTACTTC. The genes are TRBV13 and TRBJ2-7; 7 bases map to TRBD1. The V segment lost 5 bases and the J segment 4 bases; nucleotides outside the gene matches: 11. Germline CDR1 is PRHDT and CDR2 is FYEKMQ (reference sequence). The CDR3 is 15 amino acids.

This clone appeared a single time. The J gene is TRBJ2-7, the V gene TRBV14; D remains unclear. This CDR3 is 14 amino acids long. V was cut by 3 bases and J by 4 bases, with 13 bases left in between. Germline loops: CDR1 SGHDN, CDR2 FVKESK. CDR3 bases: TGTGCCAGCAGCCATACCGGAATTGATTACGAGCAGTACTTC. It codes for CASSHTGIDYEQYF.

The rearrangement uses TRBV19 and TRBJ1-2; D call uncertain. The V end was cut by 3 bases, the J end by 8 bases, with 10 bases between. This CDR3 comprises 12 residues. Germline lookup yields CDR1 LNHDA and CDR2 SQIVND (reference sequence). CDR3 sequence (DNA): TGTGCCAGTAGTATGCAGATCGAGGGCTACACCTTC. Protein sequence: CASSMQIEGYTF.

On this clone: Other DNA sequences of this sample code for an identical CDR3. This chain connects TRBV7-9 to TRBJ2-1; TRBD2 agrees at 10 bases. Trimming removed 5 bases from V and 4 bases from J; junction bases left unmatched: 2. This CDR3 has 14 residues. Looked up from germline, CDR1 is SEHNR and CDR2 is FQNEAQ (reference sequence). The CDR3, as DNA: TGTGCCAGCAGCCCGACTAGCGGGTACAATGAGCAGTTCTTC. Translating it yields CASSPTSGYNEQFF.

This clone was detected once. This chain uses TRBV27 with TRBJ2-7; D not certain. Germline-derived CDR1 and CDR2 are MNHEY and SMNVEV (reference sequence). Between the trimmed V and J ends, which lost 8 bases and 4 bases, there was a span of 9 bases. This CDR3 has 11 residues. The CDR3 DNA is TGTGCCAGCGGCCCCCGGTACGAGCAGTACTTC. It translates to CASGPRYEQYF.

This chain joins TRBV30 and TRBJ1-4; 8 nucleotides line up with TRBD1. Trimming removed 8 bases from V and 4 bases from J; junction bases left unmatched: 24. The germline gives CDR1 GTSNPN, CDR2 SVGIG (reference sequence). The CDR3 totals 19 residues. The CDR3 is CAGRSTGQGGVWGNEKLFF. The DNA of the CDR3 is TGTGCCGGACGAAGTACCGGACAGGGAGGGGTGTGGGGTAATGAAAAACTGTTTTTT.

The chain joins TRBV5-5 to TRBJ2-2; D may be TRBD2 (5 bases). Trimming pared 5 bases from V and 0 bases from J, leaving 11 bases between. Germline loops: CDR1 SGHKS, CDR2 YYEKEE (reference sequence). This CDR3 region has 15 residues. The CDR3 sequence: CASSSGLTNTGELFF. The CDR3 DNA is TGTGCCAGCAGTTCCGGACTGACGAACACCGGGGAGCTGTTTTTT. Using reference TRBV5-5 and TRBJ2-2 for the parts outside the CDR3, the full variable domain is DAGVTQSPTHLIKTRGQQVTLRCSPISGHKSVSWYQQVLGQGPQFIFQYYEKEERGRGNFPDRFSARQFPNYSSELNVNALLLGDSALYLCASSSGLTNTGELFFGEGSRLTVL.

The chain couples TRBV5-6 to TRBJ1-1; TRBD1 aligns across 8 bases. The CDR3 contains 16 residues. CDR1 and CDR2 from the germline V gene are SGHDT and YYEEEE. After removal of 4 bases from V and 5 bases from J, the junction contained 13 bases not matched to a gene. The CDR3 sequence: CASSPDREGAGTEAFF. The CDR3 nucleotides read TGTGCCAGCAGCCCGGACAGGGAGGGGGCCGGTACTGAAGCTTTCTTT.

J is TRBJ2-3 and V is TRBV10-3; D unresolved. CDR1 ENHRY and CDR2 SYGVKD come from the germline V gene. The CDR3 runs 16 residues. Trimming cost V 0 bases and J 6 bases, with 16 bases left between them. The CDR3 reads CAISESKEGSRDTQYF. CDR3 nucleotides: TGTGCCATCAGTGAGTCCAAAGAAGGGTCTAGGGATACGCAGTATTTT.

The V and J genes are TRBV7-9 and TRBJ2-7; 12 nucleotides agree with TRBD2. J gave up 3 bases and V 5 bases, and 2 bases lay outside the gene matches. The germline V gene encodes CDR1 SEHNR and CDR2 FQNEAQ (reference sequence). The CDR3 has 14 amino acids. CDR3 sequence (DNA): TGTGCCAGCAGCCCGACTAGCGGGGGCTACGAGCAGTACTTC. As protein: CASSPTSGGYEQYF.

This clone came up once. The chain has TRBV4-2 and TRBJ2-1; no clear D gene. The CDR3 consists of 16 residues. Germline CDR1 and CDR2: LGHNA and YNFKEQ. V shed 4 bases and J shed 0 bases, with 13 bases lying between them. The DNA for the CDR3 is TGTGCCAGCAGCCCGGCGGCGGATCACTCCTACAATGAGCAGTTCTTC. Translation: CASSPAADHSYNEQFF.

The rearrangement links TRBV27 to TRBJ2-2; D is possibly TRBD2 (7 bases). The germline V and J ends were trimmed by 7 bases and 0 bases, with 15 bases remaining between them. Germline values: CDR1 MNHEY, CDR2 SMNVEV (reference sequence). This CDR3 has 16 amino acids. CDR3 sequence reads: CASTSGGPANTGELFF. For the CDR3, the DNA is TGTGCCAGCACCTCGGGGGGCCCCGCGAACACCGGGGAGCTGTTTTTT.

Here the CDR3 reads CASRGTSQPQHF. CDR3 bases: TGTGCCAGTCGGGGGACATCTCAGCCCCAGCATTTT. This chain joins TRBV19 and TRBJ1-5; D is perhaps TRBD1 (6 bases). CDR3 length: 12 residues. Deletions cut 8 bases from V and 6 bases from J, with 11 bases between. The V gene's germline CDR1 is LNHDA and CDR2 SQIVND (reference sequence).

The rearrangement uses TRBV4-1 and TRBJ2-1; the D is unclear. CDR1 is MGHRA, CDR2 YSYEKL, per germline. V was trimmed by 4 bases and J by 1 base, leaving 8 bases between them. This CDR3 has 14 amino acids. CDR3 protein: CASSLLGSYNEQFF. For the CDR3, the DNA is TGCGCCAGCAGCCTTCTGGGATCCTACAATGAGCAGTTCTTC.

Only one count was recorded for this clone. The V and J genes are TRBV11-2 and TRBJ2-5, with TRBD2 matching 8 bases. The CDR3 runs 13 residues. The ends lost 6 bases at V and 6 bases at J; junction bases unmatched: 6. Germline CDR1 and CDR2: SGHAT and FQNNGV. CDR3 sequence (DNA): TGTGCCAGCAGTCGGGAGGGCCTGAAGACCCAGTACTTC. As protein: CASSREGLKTQYF.